This TCR beta chain stems from a study of spatial heterogeneity in lung cancer. The overall study: Consistently, beta-chain sequences turned up in larger numbers than alpha-chain sequences did.

As regards this clonotype: The antigen is undetermined.

Every molecule of TCR cDNA had its own unique molecular identifier. TCRdb analysed the 5' RACE reads with MiXCR anew, one entry per CDR3 protein. The data show 25,000 to 30,000 distinct CDR3 sequences, roughly 13% seen once. General observations from the study: Expanded tumor TCRs that were ubiquitous appeared in blood more at resection than follow-up.

The sample's time point: sample taken at primary tumor resection. In each case, whole RNA from tumor, nontumor lung or frozen PBMC was sequenced unsorted. Around 68 TRACERx patients with early, untreated non-small cell lung cancer donated samples. V gave up 1 base and J gave up 8 bases, with 15 bases separating them. CDR3 length: 14 residues. CDR1 and CDR2 (germline): DFQATT, SNEGSKA (reference sequence). This TCR was sampled from a female donor with early-stage non-small cell lung cancer. The genes are TRBV20-1 and TRBJ2-1, with TRBD2 as a possible D gene (6 bases). The starting material was PBMCs, obtained at surgery. In nucleotides, the CDR3 is TGCAGTGCTAGAGTTCGAGTAAGGGACTATGAGCAGTTCTTC. Translated: CSARVRVRDYEQFF.